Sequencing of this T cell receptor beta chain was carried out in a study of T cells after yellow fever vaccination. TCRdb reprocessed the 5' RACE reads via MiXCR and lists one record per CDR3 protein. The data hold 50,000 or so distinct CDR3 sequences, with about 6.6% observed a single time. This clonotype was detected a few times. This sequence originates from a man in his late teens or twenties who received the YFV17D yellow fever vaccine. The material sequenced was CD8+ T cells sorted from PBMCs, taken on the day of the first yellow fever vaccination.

This CDR3 is CASSAPGTGHLVQFF. CDR3 bases: TGTGCCAGCAGTGCCCCCGGGACTGGGCATCTCGTGCAGTTCTTC. V and J are TRBV28 and TRBJ2-1; D possibly corresponds to TRBD2 (6 bases). The length of the CDR3 is 15 residues. Trimming removed 5 bases at V and 12 bases at J, with 23 bases between. In germline, CDR1 is MDHEN, CDR2 SYDVKM.